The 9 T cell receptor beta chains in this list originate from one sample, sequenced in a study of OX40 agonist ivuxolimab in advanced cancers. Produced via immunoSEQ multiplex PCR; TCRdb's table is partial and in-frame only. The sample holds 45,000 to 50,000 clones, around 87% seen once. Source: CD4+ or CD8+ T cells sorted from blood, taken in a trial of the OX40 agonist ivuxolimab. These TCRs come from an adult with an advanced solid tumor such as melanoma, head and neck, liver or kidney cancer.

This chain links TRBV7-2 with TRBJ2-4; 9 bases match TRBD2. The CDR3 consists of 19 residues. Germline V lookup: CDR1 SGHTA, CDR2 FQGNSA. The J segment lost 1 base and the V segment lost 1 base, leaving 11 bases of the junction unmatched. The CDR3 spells CASSLDLAGLIGAKNIQYF. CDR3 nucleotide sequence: TGTGCCAGCAGCTTAGATCTAGCGGGGCTAATCGGGGCCAAAAACATTCAGTACTTC.

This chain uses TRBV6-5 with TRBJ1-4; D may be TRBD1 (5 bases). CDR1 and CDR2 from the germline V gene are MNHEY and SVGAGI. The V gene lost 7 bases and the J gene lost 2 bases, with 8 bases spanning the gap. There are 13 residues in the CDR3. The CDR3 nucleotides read TGTGCCAGCAAACAGGCGACTAATGAAAAACTGTTTTTT. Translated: CASKQATNEKLFF.

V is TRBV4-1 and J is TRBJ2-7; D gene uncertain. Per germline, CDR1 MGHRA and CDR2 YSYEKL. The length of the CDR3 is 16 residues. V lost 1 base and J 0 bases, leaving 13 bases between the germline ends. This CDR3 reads CASSQGFPGSSYEQYF. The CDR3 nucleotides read TGCGCCAGCAGCCAAGGCTTCCCCGGGTCCTCCTACGAGCAGTACTTC.

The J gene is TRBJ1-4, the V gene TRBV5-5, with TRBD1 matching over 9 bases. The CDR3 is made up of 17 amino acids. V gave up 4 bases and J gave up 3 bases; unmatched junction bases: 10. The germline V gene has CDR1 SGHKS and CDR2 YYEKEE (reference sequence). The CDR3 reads CASSPSGTGPANEKLFF. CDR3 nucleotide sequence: TGTGCCAGCAGCCCCTCCGGGACAGGGCCCGCTAATGAAAAACTGTTTTTT.

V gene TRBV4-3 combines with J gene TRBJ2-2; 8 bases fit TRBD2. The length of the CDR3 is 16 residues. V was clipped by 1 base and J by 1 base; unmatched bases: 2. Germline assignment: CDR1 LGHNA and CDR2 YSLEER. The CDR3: CASSQGAGGNTGELFF. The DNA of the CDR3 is TGCGCCAGCAGCCAAGGGGCGGGAGGGAACACCGGGGAGCTGTTTTTT.

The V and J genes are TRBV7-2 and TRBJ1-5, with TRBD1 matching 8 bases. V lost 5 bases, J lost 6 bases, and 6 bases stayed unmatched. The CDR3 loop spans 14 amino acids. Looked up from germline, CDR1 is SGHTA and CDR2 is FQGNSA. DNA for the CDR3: TGTGCCAGCAGCACAACAGGGGGGGGTCAGCCCCAGCATTTT. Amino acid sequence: CASSTTGGGQPQHF.

CDR3 protein: CASSYSVQHYEQYF. DNA for the CDR3: TGTGCCAGCAGTTACTCGGTCCAGCACTACGAGCAGTACTTC. This chain uses TRBV6-6 with TRBJ2-7; D remains unclear. The CDR3 is 14 residues long. Trimming removed 0 bases from V and 3 bases from J, with 9 bases in between. CDR1 is MNHNY and CDR2 is SVGAGI in the germline V gene (reference sequence).

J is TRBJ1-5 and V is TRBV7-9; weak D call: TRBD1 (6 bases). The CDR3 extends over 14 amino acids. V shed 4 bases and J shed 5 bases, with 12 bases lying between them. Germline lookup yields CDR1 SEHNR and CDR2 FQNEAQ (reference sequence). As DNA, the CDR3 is TGTGCCAGCAGCTCCGGACAGATCCATCAGCCCCAGCATTTT. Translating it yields CASSSGQIHQPQHF.

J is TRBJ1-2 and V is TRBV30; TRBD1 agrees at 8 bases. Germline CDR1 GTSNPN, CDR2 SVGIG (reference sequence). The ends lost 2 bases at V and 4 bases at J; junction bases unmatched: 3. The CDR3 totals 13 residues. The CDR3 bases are TGTGCCTGGAGTACAGGGGGGTCCTATGGCTACACCTTC. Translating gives CAWSTGGSYGYTF.